The rows below give T cell receptor beta chains drawn from one sample of a study of T cell repertoires in cytomegalovirus infection. TCRdb used MiXCR to reprocess the reads, holding one entry per CDR3 protein. The sample lists under 300,000 distinct CDR3 sequences; more than 15% were seen once. The sample was CD8+ T cells from PBMCs. The receptors were gathered from a human donor in good health (CMV status not recorded). Some clones in this sample may be carry-over from other donors' samples. Both conserved end residues are part of each CDR3. The order of the fields is clone size, J gene, V gene, D gene, CDR3 protein, CDR3 DNA. A D gene is named only where the DNA matches it firmly. Not all rows give a size; the values are once, few, many and, for expanded clones, a class.

abundance: few; j_gene: TRBJ2-1; v_gene: TRBV6-2/TRBV6-3; d_gene: -; CDR3aa: CASSGGPHNEQFF; CDR3nt: TGTGCCAGCAGTGGGGGGCCCCACAATGAGCAGTTCTTC
abundance: -; j_gene: TRBJ2-2; v_gene: TRBV28; d_gene: -; CDR3aa: CASRIPYEAGELFF; CDR3nt: TGTGCCAGCAGGATCCCCTATGAAGCCGGGGAGCTGTTTTTT
abundance: many; j_gene: TRBJ2-1; v_gene: TRBV6-1; d_gene: TRBD1; CDR3aa: CASSEGFWGTGYNEQFF; CDR3nt: TGTGCCAGCAGTGAAGGTTTTTGGGGGACAGGGTACAATGAGCAGTTCTTC
abundance: -; j_gene: TRBJ2-5; v_gene: TRBV6-2/TRBV6-3; d_gene: TRBD2; CDR3aa: CASSLTSGYETQYF; CDR3nt: TGTGCCAGCAGTTTGACTAGCGGTTACGAGACCCAGTACTTC
abundance: -; j_gene: TRBJ1-1; v_gene: TRBV28; d_gene: TRBD1; CDR3aa: CASQGGVGTEAFF; CDR3nt: TGTGCCAGCCAGGGGGGGGTCGGCACTGAAGCTTTCTTT
abundance: many; j_gene: TRBJ2-2; v_gene: TRBV7-9; d_gene: -; CDR3aa: CASSYVGGTSTGELFF; CDR3nt: TGTGCCAGCAGTTATGTCGGTGGTACGAGCACCGGGGAGCTGTTTTTT
abundance: few; j_gene: TRBJ1-5; v_gene: TRBV7-9; d_gene: -; CDR3aa: CASSRDGGVNQPQHF; CDR3nt: TGTGCCAGCAGCCGGGACGGAGGAGTCAATCAGCCCCAGCATTTT
abundance: many; j_gene: TRBJ1-2; v_gene: TRBV7-8; d_gene: -; CDR3aa: CASSPDEYVNYGYTF; CDR3nt: TGTGCCAGCAGCCCCGATGAATACGTGAACTATGGCTACACCTTC
abundance: few; j_gene: TRBJ1-3; v_gene: TRBV6-5; d_gene: -; CDR3aa: CASSYTGDGNTIYF; CDR3nt: TGTGCCAGCAGTTACACCGGAGATGGAAACACCATATATTTT
abundance: -; j_gene: TRBJ2-1; v_gene: TRBV20-1; d_gene: -; CDR3aa: CSARDTVEWNEQFF; CDR3nt: TGCAGTGCTAGAGATACAGTGGAGTGGAATGAGCAGTTCTTC
abundance: few; j_gene: TRBJ1-3; v_gene: TRBV7-6; d_gene: -; CDR3aa: CASSLDSRGPGNTIYF; CDR3nt: TGTGCCAGCAGCTTAGATAGCAGGGGCCCTGGAAACACCATATATTTT
abundance: few; j_gene: TRBJ2-2; v_gene: TRBV6-5; d_gene: TRBD2; CDR3aa: CASSYPPAGPATGELFF; CDR3nt: TGTGCCAGCAGTTACCCCCCAGCGGGGCCCGCCACCGGGGAGCTGTTTTTT
abundance: many; j_gene: TRBJ2-7; v_gene: TRBV6-1; d_gene: TRBD1; CDR3aa: CASSALTLDRGAYEQYF; CDR3nt: TGTGCCAGCAGTGCCCTTACTCTGGACAGGGGAGCCTACGAGCAGTACTTC
abundance: many; j_gene: TRBJ1-1; v_gene: TRBV4-1; d_gene: -; CDR3aa: CASSQDPGLMNTEAFF; CDR3nt: TGCGCCAGCAGCCAAGATCCGGGGCTGATGAACACTGAAGCTTTCTTT
abundance: few; j_gene: TRBJ2-5; v_gene: TRBV3-1; d_gene: -; CDR3aa: CASSQDHNRDTRETQYF; CDR3nt: TGTGCCAGCAGCCAAGATCATAACCGGGACACAAGAGAGACCCAGTACTTC
abundance: -; j_gene: TRBJ2-1; v_gene: TRBV19; d_gene: -; CDR3aa: CASSLSLAGASNEQFF; CDR3nt: TGTGCCAGTAGCCTTTCGCTGGCGGGGGCGAGCAATGAGCAGTTCTTC
abundance: few; j_gene: TRBJ2-2; v_gene: TRBV7-8; d_gene: -; CDR3aa: CASSTLDTGELFF; CDR3nt: TGTGCCAGCTCCACCCTCGACACCGGGGAGCTGTTTTTT
abundance: -; j_gene: TRBJ2-2; v_gene: TRBV28; d_gene: TRBD2; CDR3aa: CASSETSGGVGELFF; CDR3nt: TGTGCCAGCAGCGAAACTAGCGGGGGAGTCGGGGAGCTGTTTTTT
abundance: few; j_gene: TRBJ2-7; v_gene: TRBV15; d_gene: -; CDR3aa: CATSTTAKGPYEQYF; CDR3nt: TGTGCCACCAGCACGACAGCGAAGGGGCCCTACGAGCAGTACTTC
abundance: -; j_gene: TRBJ1-5; v_gene: TRBV15; d_gene: TRBD1; CDR3aa: CATSREGASNQPQHF; CDR3nt: TGTGCCACCAGCAGGGAGGGGGCAAGCAATCAGCCCCAGCATTTT
abundance: few; j_gene: TRBJ1-5; v_gene: TRBV7-3; d_gene: -; CDR3aa: CASSFIDQPQHF; CDR3nt: TGTGCCAGCAGTTTCATAGATCAGCCCCAGCATTTT
abundance: few; j_gene: TRBJ1-1; v_gene: TRBV5-5; d_gene: -; CDR3aa: CASSSDWVMNTEAFF; CDR3nt: TGTGCCAGCAGCTCTGATTGGGTCATGAACACTGAAGCTTTCTTT
abundance: many; j_gene: TRBJ2-5; v_gene: TRBV7-2; d_gene: TRBD1; CDR3aa: CASSPGTADPETQYF; CDR3nt: TGTGCCAGCAGCCCAGGGACAGCGGACCCTGAAACCCAGTACTTC
abundance: few; j_gene: TRBJ2-1; v_gene: TRBV4-3; d_gene: TRBD2; CDR3aa: CASSPIAGGYNEQFF; CDR3nt: TGCGCCAGCAGCCCGATAGCGGGGGGGTACAATGAGCAGTTCTTC
abundance: many; j_gene: TRBJ1-2; v_gene: TRBV4-1; d_gene: -; CDR3aa: CASSQELSYGYTF; CDR3nt: TGCGCCAGCAGCCAAGAGTTAAGCTATGGCTACACCTTC
abundance: few; j_gene: TRBJ2-7; v_gene: TRBV4-1; d_gene: -; CDR3aa: CASSQGDRSYEQYF; CDR3nt: TGCGCCAGCAGCCAGGGGGACCGATCCTACGAGCAGTACTTC
abundance: many; j_gene: TRBJ2-7; v_gene: TRBV7-6; d_gene: -; CDR3aa: CASSPAAGRTYEQYF; CDR3nt: TGTGCCAGCAGCCCGGCGGCGGGCCGGACCTACGAGCAGTACTTC
abundance: many; j_gene: TRBJ2-7; v_gene: TRBV28; d_gene: TRBD2; CDR3aa: CASSFMGAESRLALGEQYF; CDR3nt: TGTGCCAGCAGCTTCATGGGCGCCGAGTCTCGACTAGCCCTCGGCGAGCAGTACTTC
abundance: -; j_gene: TRBJ2-1; v_gene: TRBV19; d_gene: -; CDR3aa: CASSSNSGYRYNEQFF; CDR3nt: TGTGCCAGTAGCAGCAATTCGGGTTACCGATACAATGAGCAGTTCTTC
abundance: -; j_gene: TRBJ1-2; v_gene: TRBV15; d_gene: -; CDR3aa: CATSPHVAQIFSGYTF; CDR3nt: TGTGCCACCAGCCCCCACGTAGCCCAAATATTCAGTGGCTACACCTTC